These 7 T cell receptor beta chains came from one sample sequenced in a study of blood T cells in healthy people across ages. Combining a sample-barcoded 5' primer with a J-beta primer mix, a second PCR ran for roughly 7 to 12 cycles. TCRdb re-called the 5' RACE reads with MiXCR, one entry per CDR3 protein. The table lists roughly 680,000 distinct CDR3 sequences, approximately 50% of them singletons. Sequencing was carried out using blood. All receptors derive from a woman aged 60 to 75 in good health.

The chain joins TRBV2 to TRBJ1-6, with D possibly TRBD1 on 6 matching bases. Germline V gene sequence: CDR1 SNHLY, CDR2 FYNNEI. The ends were cut back, 0 bases at V and 9 bases at J, with 12 bases in the middle. This CDR3 has 15 amino acids. The CDR3 loop reads CASSEAQGTSSPLHF. The CDR3 region has the DNA TGTGCCAGCAGTGAAGCTCAGGGGACGAGTTCACCCCTCCACTTT.

This chain joins TRBV28 and TRBJ2-1, with TRBD1 identical over 7 bases. V lost 5 bases to trimming and J lost 8 bases; unmatched junction nucleotides: 12. The CDR3 is 15 residues long. Per the germline V gene, CDR1 is MDHEN and CDR2 is SYDVKM. The CDR3 DNA reads as TGTGCCAGCAGTGGTGGGGCACAGGGGTCCGATGAGCAGTTCTTC. It encodes CASSGGAQGSDEQFF. Full variable domain (remainder filled in from reference TRBV28 and TRBJ2-1): DVKVTQSSRYLVKRTGEKVFLECVQDMDHENMFWYRQDPGLGLRLIYFSYDVKMKEKGDIPEGYSVSREKKERFSLILESASTNQTSMYLCASSGGAQGSDEQFFGPGTRLTVL.

Details on this clonotype: One end of the junction fails to match germline, which may point to a read error. This sequence joins TRBV30 and TRBJ1-2; D is undetermined. Germline values: CDR1 GTSNPN, CDR2 SVGIG (reference sequence). The CDR3 runs 12 residues. CDR3 in amino acids: CARSVGEHGYTF. CDR3 nucleotides: TGTGCCCGGAGTGTTGGGGAACATGGCTACACCTTC.

This clonotype occurred once. At one end, the junction sequence differs from germline, possibly due to a read error. The V gene is TRBV25-1, the J gene TRBJ2-5; D is possibly TRBD2 (7 bases). The CDR3 consists of 15 residues. Germline V gene sequence: CDR1 MGHDK, CDR2 SYGVNS. CDR3 in amino acids: CASSEWAGEGEAQYF. The DNA of the CDR3 is TGTGCCAGCAGTGAATGGGCAGGGGAGGGAGAGGCCCAGTACTTC. Full variable domain (remainder filled in from reference TRBV25-1 and TRBJ2-5): EADIYQTPRYLVIGTGKKITLECSQTMGHDKMYWYQQDPGMELHLIHYSYGVNSTEKGDLSSESTVSRIRTEHFPLTLESARPSHTSQYLCASSEWAGEGEAQYFGPGTRLLVL.

J is TRBJ2-3 and V is TRBV20-1; maybe TRBD1 (6 bases). Trimming left V 1 base short and J 2 bases short, with 13 bases between. Germline CDR1 is DFQATT and CDR2 is SNEGSKA (reference sequence). The CDR3 totals 15 residues. This chain's CDR3 is CSARVGGKSTDTQYF. The DNA of the CDR3 is TGCAGTGCTAGAGTAGGGGGAAAATCCACAGATACGCAGTATTTT.

The chain combines TRBV28 with TRBJ2-1; tentatively, D is TRBD1 (6 bases). The CDR3 contains 12 residues. Germline V gives CDR1 MDHEN, CDR2 SYDVKM. Deletions cut 5 bases from V and 12 bases from J, with 14 bases between. This CDR3 reads CASSTQGPRQFF. The CDR3 DNA reads as TGTGCCAGCAGTACACAGGGCCCCCGGCAGTTCTTC. Looking up the rest from reference TRBV28 and TRBJ2-1 gives the full variable domain: DVKVTQSSRYLVKRTGEKVFLECVQDMDHENMFWYRQDPGLGLRLIYFSYDVKMKEKGDIPEGYSVSREKKERFSLILESASTNQTSMYLCASSTQGPRQFFGPGTRLTVL.

The V and J genes are TRBV6-5 and TRBJ2-2; 7 bases match TRBD2. The germline V gene encodes CDR1 MNHEY and CDR2 SVGAGI. V trimming: 0 bases; J trimming: 3 bases; junction bases outside the gene matches: 4. The CDR3 consists of 16 residues. Here the CDR3 DNA reads TGTGCCAGCAGTTACTCCCCGACTAGCTACACCGGGGAGCTGTTTTTT. This codes for CASSYSPTSYTGELFF.